Listed here are 29 T cell receptor beta chains from one sample, sequenced in a study of CD8+ T cells in alopecia areata. Sequencing templates came from extracted RNA that was reverse transcribed into cDNA. Using immunoSEQ multiplex PCR, the repertoire was profiled, and TCRdb retains in-frame clones only, with some absent. The sample carries some 190,000 clones, 60% recorded once. Described treatment: oral pan-JAK inhibitor, 5-10 mg twice daily. This material consisted of CD4+ T cells sorted from blood, taken at week 24, from a patient treated with tofacitinib. The receptors were sampled from a human donor with alopecia areata.

This clone was detected only a few times. The chain employs TRBV9 and TRBJ1-2; a weak D match, TRBD1 (5 bases). The V end was cut by 5 bases, the J end by 8 bases, with 19 bases between. Germline assignment: CDR1 SGDLS and CDR2 YYNGEE. CDR3 size: 14 residues. CDR3: CASSSWGRIEGYTF. CDR3 nucleotide sequence: TGTGCCAGCAGTAGTTGGGGCCGGATAGAGGGCTACACCTTC. Variable domain in full (rest from reference TRBV9 and TRBJ1-2): DSGVTQTPKHLITATGQRVTLRCSPRSGDLSVYWYQQSLDQGLQFLIQYYNGEERAKGNILERFSAQQFPDLHSELNLSSLELGDSALYFCASSSWGRIEGYTFGSGTRLTVV.

This clone was counted once. This sequence joins TRBV6-6 and TRBJ1-5; 8 bases agree with TRBD1. Germline V lookup: CDR1 MNHNY, CDR2 SVGAGI (reference sequence). J gave up 2 bases and V 5 bases, and 5 bases lay outside the gene matches. The CDR3 length is 15 residues. The CDR3 loop reads CASSKDRVGNQPQHF. The CDR3 DNA sequence: TGTGCCAGCAGTAAGGACAGGGTTGGCAATCAGCCCCAGCATTTT.

This clone was recorded once. V usage is TRBV5-1 and J usage is TRBJ1-1; D unclear. This CDR3 comprises 13 residues. V was cut by 6 bases and J by 1 base, with 10 bases left in between. Germline assignment: CDR1 SGHRS and CDR2 YFSETQ. This CDR3 reads CASNAGGNTEAFF. The CDR3 DNA sequence: TGCGCCAGCAACGCTGGAGGGAACACTGAAGCTTTCTTT. Full variable domain (outside the CDR3, taken from reference TRBV5-1 and TRBJ1-1): KAGVTQTPRYLIKTRGQQVTLSCSPISGHRSVSWYQQTPGQGLQFLFEYFSETQRNKGNFPGRFSGRQFSNSRSEMNVSTLELGDSALYLCASNAGGNTEAFFGQGTRLTVV.

The genes are TRBV7-9 and TRBJ2-2, with D unresolved. Germline values: CDR1 SEHNR, CDR2 FQNEAQ (reference sequence). V was trimmed by 5 bases and J by 3 bases, leaving 10 bases between them. CDR3 length equals 14 residues. Here the CDR3 reads CASSARVHTGELFF. The CDR3 DNA follows: TGTGCCAGCAGCGCTAGGGTTCACACCGGGGAGCTGTTTTTT.

This clone was observed at least ten times. The V call is TRBV5-1, the J call TRBJ2-7, with TRBD1 identical over 10 bases. V shed 5 bases and J 5 bases; nucleotides not matched to a gene: 7. There are 14 residues in the CDR3. Germline values: CDR1 SGHRS, CDR2 YFSETQ. The CDR3 protein is CASRSGTGVNEQYF. The CDR3 DNA reads as TGCGCCAGCAGGTCCGGGACAGGGGTTAACGAGCAGTACTTC.

V gene TRBV15 combines with J gene TRBJ2-6, with a tentative D call TRBD1 (5 bases). CDR3 length: 15 residues. Trimming shortened V by 4 bases and J by 1 base, and 8 bases separated the two germline ends. Germline V gene lookup returns CDR1 LNHNV and CDR2 YYDKDF (reference sequence). The CDR3 reads CATSTSGSGANVLTF. DNA of the CDR3: TGTGCCACCAGCACCTCAGGGTCTGGGGCCAACGTCCTGACTTTC.

The genes are TRBV29-1 and TRBJ1-1; 7 bases align to TRBD1. CDR1 and CDR2 (germline): SQVTM, ANQGSEA. The ends lost 6 bases at V and 7 bases at J; junction bases unmatched: 11. This CDR3 is built from 13 residues. DNA of the CDR3: TGCAGCGTCCGAGGGACAGTGACCGTTGAAGCTTTCTTT. It specifies CSVRGTVTVEAFF.

The chain combines TRBV9 with TRBJ2-1; 10 positions agree with TRBD1. The germline V gene encodes CDR1 SGDLS and CDR2 YYNGEE. The CDR3 has 15 residues. With 0 bases clipped from V and 5 bases from J, the junction kept 2 bases outside the gene matches. CDR3 nucleotides: TGTGCCAGCAGCGTAGAGGGACAGGGGCACAATGAGCAGTTCTTC. Residues: CASSVEGQGHNEQFF.

This chain joins TRBV5-1 and TRBJ2-2; no clear D. V lost 3 bases, J lost 4 bases, and 16 bases lay in between. The CDR3 contains 16 residues. Germline CDR1 and CDR2: SGHRS and YFSETQ. CDR3 nucleotides: TGCGCCAGCAGCTCCTACACCTTTTCAGGCACCGGGGAGCTGTTTTTT. The encoded protein is CASSSYTFSGTGELFF.

The table lists this clone with a few counts. This chain uses TRBV10-3 with TRBJ2-2; D gene ambiguous. The germline gives CDR1 ENHRY, CDR2 SYGVKD. V was cut by 6 bases and J by 4 bases, with 9 bases left in between. The CDR3 covers 13 residues. CDR3 sequence (DNA): TGTGCCATCAGCGAAAAGATCACCGGGGAGCTGTTTTTT. This encodes CAISEKITGELFF.

V is TRBV29-1 and J is TRBJ2-3; D gene uncertain. The CDR3 is 10 amino acids. Trimming took off 6 bases at V and 5 bases at J, with 6 bases between the two ends. CDR1 is SQVTM, CDR2 ANQGSEA, per germline. This CDR3 reads CSVAQDTQYF. The CDR3 nucleotides are TGCAGCGTCGCGCAAGATACGCAGTATTTT.

The gene calls are TRBV7-9 and TRBJ2-6; D is perhaps TRBD1 or TRBD2 (5 bases each). The V end was cut by 3 bases, the J end by 4 bases, with 10 bases between. This CDR3 has 15 amino acids. The germline V gene encodes CDR1 SEHNR and CDR2 FQNEAQ (reference sequence). CDR3 sequence: CASSLGEAGANVLTF. For the CDR3, the DNA is TGTGCCAGCAGCTTGGGGGAAGCAGGGGCCAACGTCCTGACTTTC.

V gene TRBV6-1 combines with J gene TRBJ1-5; D is possibly TRBD1 (6 bases). Trimming removed 2 bases from V and 4 bases from J, with 12 bases in between. The CDR3 totals 15 residues. Germline V gene lookup returns CDR1 MNHNS and CDR2 SASEGT. The CDR3 DNA reads TGTGCCAGCAGTGAAAGCACAGGGAGAAATCAGCCCCAGCATTTT. The encoded protein is CASSESTGRNQPQHF.

V gene TRBV15 combines with J gene TRBJ2-5; unclear D gene. In germline, CDR1 is LNHNV, CDR2 YYDKDF (reference sequence). V shed 0 bases and J shed 0 bases, with 8 bases lying between them. The CDR3 covers 15 residues. CDR3 nucleotide sequence: TGTGCCACCAGCAGAGAAGGTCGGGACCAAGAGACCCAGTACTTC. It translates to CATSREGRDQETQYF.

The chain is built from TRBV5-6 and TRBJ2-6, with D unresolved. CDR3 size: 17 residues. Germline CDR1 is SGHDT and CDR2 is YYEEEE. Trimming cost V 4 bases and J 2 bases, with 16 bases left between them. As DNA, the CDR3 is TGTGCCAGCAGCGGTGGCAGAAAGTACACTGGGGCCAACGTCCTGACTTTC. Its protein product is CASSGGRKYTGANVLTF.

The chain combines TRBV30 with TRBJ1-2, with D uncertain. This CDR3 spans 12 amino acids. The V and J ends lost 2 bases and 3 bases respectively, with 7 bases between them. Germline CDR1 GTSNPN, CDR2 SVGIG (reference sequence). For the CDR3, the DNA is TGTGCCTGGAGTCCGGGTCACTATGGCTACACCTTC. Translation gives CAWSPGHYGYTF.

In its sample, this clone was seen a few times. The chain has TRBV27 and TRBJ2-5; D might be TRBD1 or TRBD2, each matching 5 bases. CDR1 and CDR2 from the germline V gene are MNHEY and SMNVEV (reference sequence). This CDR3 is 14 amino acids long. V was clipped by 6 bases and J by 3 bases, with 14 bases between them. As DNA, the CDR3 is TGTGCCAGCAGCCCCCGGGGCAGGGAAGAGACCCAGTACTTC. Translated: CASSPRGREETQYF.

This clone occurred a few times. V usage is TRBV11-2 and J usage is TRBJ1-2; TRBD1 might be the D (5 bases). V lost 4 bases and J lost 10, with 10 bases in between. The CDR3 contains 11 residues. The germline V gene encodes CDR1 SGHAT and CDR2 FQNNGV. The CDR3 loop reads CASSSGTLYTF. The CDR3 nucleotides read TGTGCCAGCAGCTCAGGGACGCTCTACACCTTC.

The chain couples TRBV5-6 to TRBJ2-7, with D uncertain. The CDR3 spans 13 residues. The ends were cut back, 0 bases at V and 3 bases at J, with 7 bases in the middle. Germline V gene data show CDR1 as SGHDT and CDR2 as YYEEEE. CDR3 residues: CASSLVGIYEQYF. The DNA for the CDR3 is TGTGCCAGCAGCTTGGTGGGGATCTACGAGCAGTACTTC.

The V gene is TRBV7-6, the J gene TRBJ2-3; a possible D gene is TRBD2 (7 bases). The CDR3 contains 17 residues. Germline lookup yields CDR1 SGHVS and CDR2 FNYEAQ. V dropped 1 base and J dropped 1 base, with 15 bases sitting between them. The CDR3 DNA reads as TGTGCCAGCAGCTTAGAAGGCGGGGGCCGGGGCACAGATACGCAGTATTTT. This gives the protein CASSLEGGGRGTDTQYF.

V is TRBV6-1 and J is TRBJ2-3; weak D call: TRBD2 (7 bases). Trimming removed 8 bases from V and 4 bases from J, with 16 bases in between. In germline, CDR1 is MNHNS, CDR2 SASEGT. The CDR3 extends over 14 amino acids. The CDR3 coding sequence is TGTGCCAGCCAGGAGGGGGGGCCTGCAGATACGCAGTATTTT. Translation: CASQEGGPADTQYF.

The V call is TRBV4-3, the J call TRBJ2-3; 11 positions match TRBD2. The CDR3 totals 16 residues. The germline CDR1 and CDR2 sequences are LGHNA and YSLEER. V lost 5 bases, J lost 2 bases, and 6 bases stayed unmatched. The CDR3 DNA is TGCGCCAGCAGCTCCATAGCGGGGGGGAACACAGATACGCAGTATTTT. This gives the protein CASSSIAGGNTDTQYF.

This chain connects TRBV27 to TRBJ1-2, with 10 bases fitting TRBD1. The CDR3 is 14 amino acids. Per germline, CDR1 MNHEY and CDR2 SMNVEV (reference sequence). With 4 bases clipped from V and 8 bases from J, the junction kept 7 bases outside the gene matches. The chain's CDR3 is CASSSQDRGKGYTF. The CDR3 nucleotides read TGTGCCAGCAGTTCCCAGGACAGGGGGAAAGGCTACACCTTC.

This clone was seen more than once but under ten times. This chain's CDR3 is CASSLVGRNTEAFF. CDR3 nucleotide sequence: TGCGCCAGCAGCTTGGTCGGACGGAACACTGAAGCTTTCTTT. This chain uses TRBV5-1 with TRBJ1-1; D gene unclear. V dropped 0 bases and J dropped 1 base, with 7 bases sitting between them. The CDR3 covers 14 residues. The germline gives CDR1 SGHRS, CDR2 YFSETQ.

This clone was picked up a small number of times. V is TRBV4-3 and J is TRBJ1-1, with a weak D call TRBD1 (5 bases). Germline V CDR1 and CDR2: LGHNA, YSLEER. The CDR3 consists of 15 residues. V gave up 4 bases and J gave up 3 bases, with 15 bases separating them. The CDR3 DNA is TGCGCCAGCAGCCCGCAACTGGGGGATTACACTGAAGCTTTCTTT. Its translation is CASSPQLGDYTEAFF.

CDR3 protein: CASSVAGTPGSPLHF. In nucleotides, the CDR3 is TGTGCCAGCAGCGTCGCCGGGACTCCTGGCTCACCCCTCCACTTT. V usage is TRBV9 and J usage is TRBJ1-6, with TRBD1 as a possible D gene (5 bases). Between the trimmed V and J ends, which lost 2 bases and 10 bases, there was a span of 16 bases. The CDR3 consists of 15 residues. Germline CDR1 SGDLS, CDR2 YYNGEE.

This sequence joins TRBV5-1 and TRBJ1-4, with TRBD1 matching over 7 bases. The trim removed 1 base at V and 3 bases at J, leaving 3 bases unmatched. The CDR3 spans 15 residues. Germline V lookup: CDR1 SGHRS, CDR2 YFSETQ. Here the CDR3 DNA reads TGCGCCAGCAGCTTGCGTGGGACAGCTAATGAAAAACTGTTTTTT. Amino acid sequence: CASSLRGTANEKLFF.

The chain carries TRBV10-3 and TRBJ2-1, with TRBD2 matching 9 bases. J gave up 10 bases and V 11 bases, and 15 bases lay outside the gene matches. The CDR3 extends over 14 amino acids. Germline V CDR1 and CDR2: ENHRY, SYGVKD. The CDR3 loop is CALAASSGGEEQFF. The CDR3 DNA reads TGTGCCCTAGCGGCGAGTAGCGGGGGTGAGGAGCAGTTCTTC.

The V call is TRBV10-1, the J call TRBJ2-4; maybe TRBD1 (6 bases). The CDR3 covers 15 residues. V dropped 3 bases and J dropped 3 bases, with 12 bases sitting between them. Germline V gene sequence: CDR1 WNHNN, CDR2 SYGVQD (reference sequence). CDR3 region: CASSDAGVGKNIQYF. For the CDR3, the DNA is TGCGCCAGCAGTGACGCAGGGGTCGGCAAAAACATTCAGTACTTC.